This T cell receptor beta chain emerged from a study of blood T cell repertoires in COVID-19 (dated by TCRdb to 2019 to 2021). In terms of the full investigation: Collaborator samples came from the United States, Italy and Spain and covered acute and convalescent phases of COVID-19. The material from the prospective study consisted of cDNA or gDNA derived from T cells, B-cell-depleted T cells, or PBMCs. Subjects who had been exposed to COVID-19, were actively infected with it, or had recovered from it provided the deeply sampled blood TCRbeta repertoires that made up the dataset. The repertoires were released in a freely available public database meant as a resource for research on the immune response to SARS-CoV-2. The samples were drawn from the first 160 participants of the ongoing ImmuneRACE study and from more than 1,000 subjects provided by 6 global collaborators. A de-identified subject ID, COVID-19 status, age in years and sex were almost always included in the sample metadata. Where available, HLA class I and class II types were taken from metadata supplied by the sample provider and were not determined by assay-based typing.

Overall study outcomes, separate from this receptor: Clinical and demographic metadata were provided uncurated, with the amount varying by source and participant.

The collaborating institutions used their own protocols to collect whole blood in K2EDTA tubes. For TCRbeta analysis, collaborators shipped samples in one of three forms: frozen whole blood, isolated PBMCs, or DNA extracted from either of those sample types. TCRbeta CDR3 regions were amplified from genomic DNA by means of the immunoSEQ Assay, a bias-controlled multiplex PCR. Concerning the study's data processing: Nucleated cell counts per sample were estimated from amplification of reference gene primers within the assay. To quantify the absolute abundance of each unique TCRbeta CDR3 rearrangement, sequence reads were collapsed and filtered. For each sample, productive Simpson clonality was calculated as the square root of Simpson's diversity index across productive rearrangements. The immuneACCESS repertoire file appears here via TCRdb, limited to in-frame rearrangements. These files lack a portion of the clones; in checked studies, under half of the deficit traces to unresolved V genes, and the cause of the others is not known. V, J and clone size are taken as reported in that table, and D and trimming were inferred from the DNA itself. Across this sample there are roughly 300,000 clones, with nearly 90% seen only once. The ten largest clonotypes hold about 9.8% of the sample.

Worth noting for this clone: The clone's antigen remains unknown. It has no much larger one-base neighbor in the sample; base qualities were not kept.

The CDR3 has 14 amino acids, counting the end cysteine and phenylalanine. The kept DNA is CDR3 alone, 42 bases in frame from the first base. CDR1 and CDR2 (MNHEY, SVGEGT) derive from the germline V gene. The trim is 4 bases for V and 6 bases for J, with a gap of 15 bases between the germline ends. The sequence derives from a man aged 18 to 35 with active or convalescent COVID-19. Recombination joined TRBV6-2 or TRBV6-3 with TRBJ1-1; the D gene cannot be resolved reliably. The specimen sequenced was peripheral blood. The DNA reads as follows: TGTGCCAGCAGTTCTCTAGGTGTGGTCCCTGAAGCTTTCTTT. Its amino acids are CASSSLGVVPEAFF.